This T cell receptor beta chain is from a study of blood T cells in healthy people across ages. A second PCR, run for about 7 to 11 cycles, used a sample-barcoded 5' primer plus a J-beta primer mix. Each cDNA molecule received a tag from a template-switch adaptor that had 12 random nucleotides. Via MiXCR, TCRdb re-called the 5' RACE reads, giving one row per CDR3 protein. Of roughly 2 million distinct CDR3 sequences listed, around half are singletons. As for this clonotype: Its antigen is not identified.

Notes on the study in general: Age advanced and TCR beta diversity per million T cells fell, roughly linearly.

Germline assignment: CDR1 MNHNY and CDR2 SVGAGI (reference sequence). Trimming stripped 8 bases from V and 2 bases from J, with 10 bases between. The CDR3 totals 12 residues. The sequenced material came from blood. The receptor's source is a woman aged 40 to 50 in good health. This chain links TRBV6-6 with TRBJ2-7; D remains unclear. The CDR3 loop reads CASLAGAYEQYF. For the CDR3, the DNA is TGTGCCAGCCTGGCAGGAGCCTACGAGCAGTACTTC.